What follows is one T cell receptor (beta chain) and its context. Its specific antigen is unknown. Base qualities are not recorded, but no much larger clone differs from it by a single base. The immunoSEQ Assay, a bias-controlled multiplex PCR, was used to amplify TCRbeta CDR3 regions from genomic DNA. For the original study's pipeline: The number of nucleated cells in each sample was estimated from the amplification of reference gene primers within the assay. Sequence reads were collapsed and filtered to measure the absolute abundance of every unique TCRbeta CDR3 rearrangement. Productive Simpson clonality was computed per sample as the square root of Simpson's diversity index over productive rearrangements. TCRdb stores this immuneACCESS table with in-frame sequences only. Part of the clones is absent; in the studies checked, under half of the shortfall reflects unresolved V genes, and no reason is known for the rest. The V and J calls and the clone size are those of that table, but D and trimming were determined from the DNA. The sample records some 240,000 clones, 84% of which are singletons. The ten biggest clones cover approximately 1.5% of the sample.

This entry is derived from a study of blood T cell repertoires in COVID-19 (dated by TCRdb to the early 2020s). Notes on the research overall: The collaborator samples originated in the United States, Italy and Spain and spanned the acute and convalescent phases of COVID-19. The prospective study material was composed of cDNA or gDNA derived from T cells, B-cell-depleted T cells, or PBMCs. The dataset comprised deeply sampled blood TCRbeta repertoires from subjects exposed to, actively infected with, or recovered from COVID-19. A freely available public database, intended as a resource for researchers studying the immune response to SARS-CoV-2, is where the repertoires were released. The samples were drawn from two sources: the first 160 participants of the ongoing ImmuneRACE study, and approximately 1,300 subjects contributed by 6 global collaborators. A de-identified subject ID, COVID-19 status, age in years and sex were almost always included in the sample metadata. Where HLA class I and class II types were available, the types were taken from metadata supplied by the sample provider, not from assay-based typing.

V is trimmed back by 6 bases and J by 6 bases, and the junction contains 11 bases that no gene match accounts for. The CDR3 numbers 15 residues from cysteine through phenylalanine. Here the CDR3 DNA is all that survives: 45 bases in frame from base 1. CDR1 and CDR2 (WNHNN, SYGVQD) derive from the germline V gene (reference sequence). Samples from volunteer blood donors who had recovered from COVID-19 were contributed by a second Seattle source. The collaborating institutions used their own protocols to collect whole blood in K2EDTA tubes. For TCRbeta analysis, collaborators shipped samples as frozen whole blood, isolated PBMCs, or DNA extracted from either of those sample types. On the study overall, not on this receptor specifically: The quantity of clinical and demographic metadata differed by source and by participant and was supplied without curation.

This sequence originates from a woman between 40 and 55 years old who had recovered from COVID-19. Sequencing used peripheral blood. This receptor chain uses TRBV10-1 and TRBJ2-7; TRBD1 agrees with 10 junctional bases. The nucleotide sequence reads as follows: TGCGCCAGCAGCGATGGGGGACAGGGGCTAGGCGAGCAGTACTTC. It is translated as CASSDGGQGLGEQYF.